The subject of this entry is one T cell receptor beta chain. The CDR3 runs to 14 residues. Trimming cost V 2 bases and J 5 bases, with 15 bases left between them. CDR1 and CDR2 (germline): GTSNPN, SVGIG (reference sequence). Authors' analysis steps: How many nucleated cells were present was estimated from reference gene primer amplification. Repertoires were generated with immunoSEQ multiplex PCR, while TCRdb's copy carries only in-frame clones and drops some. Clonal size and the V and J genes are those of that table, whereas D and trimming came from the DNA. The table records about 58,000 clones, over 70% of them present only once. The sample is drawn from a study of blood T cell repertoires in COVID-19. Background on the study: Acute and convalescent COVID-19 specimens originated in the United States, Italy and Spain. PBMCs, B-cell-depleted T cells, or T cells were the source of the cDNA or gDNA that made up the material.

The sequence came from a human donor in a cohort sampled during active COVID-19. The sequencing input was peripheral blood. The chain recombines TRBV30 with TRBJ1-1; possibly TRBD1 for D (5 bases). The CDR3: CAWSLAGRGTEAFF. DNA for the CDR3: TGTGCCTGGAGTCTAGCAGGGCGGGGAACTGAAGCTTTCTTT.